The 7 T cell receptor beta chains listed next were all sequenced from one sample in a study of cytomegalovirus exposure and HLA in healthy donors. 60 Vbeta and 13 Jbeta primers were used in PCR. Here immunoSEQ multiplex PCR was the method, and the copy in TCRdb shows in-frame clones only, minus some. The table includes some 90,000 clones, 76% detected once. The sample taken for sequencing was PBMCs. All receptors derive from a man aged 35-49 years in good health and CMV-seronegative.

This clone has just one count. V gene TRBV28 combines with J gene TRBJ2-2; 9 nucleotides line up with TRBD2. In germline, CDR1 is MDHEN, CDR2 SYDVKM. The junction had 4 bases not matched to a gene; V was cut back by 4 bases and J by 4 bases. This CDR3 has 15 residues. The CDR3 DNA reads TGTGCCAGCAGTTCTAGCGGGGATAGCACCGGGGAGCTGTTTTTT. Translated, it gives CASSSSGDSTGELFF.

This chain joins TRBV11-1 and TRBJ1-1, with D hard to call. There are 13 residues in the CDR3. Trimming stripped 4 bases from V and 1 base from J, with 7 bases between. Germline CDR1 reads SGHAT; CDR2 reads FQDESV (reference sequence). The CDR3 coding sequence is TGTGCCAGCAGCTCCTACAGGAACACTGAAGCTTTCTTT. Translating gives CASSSYRNTEAFF.

The chain recombines TRBV5-1 with TRBJ1-1, with TRBD1 as a possible D gene (5 bases). The CDR3 contains 13 residues. Germline CDR1 and CDR2: SGHRS and YFSETQ. Trimming removed 3 bases from V and 3 bases from J, with 9 bases in between. Written as DNA, the CDR3 is TGCGCCAGCAGCTGGGGGGGGGACACTGAAGCTTTCTTT. Translated, it gives CASSWGGDTEAFF. The full variable domain, with the rest looked up from reference TRBV5-1 and TRBJ1-1, is KAGVTQTPRYLIKTRGQQVTLSCSPISGHRSVSWYQQTPGQGLQFLFEYFSETQRNKGNFPGRFSGRQFSNSRSEMNVSTLELGDSALYLCASSWGGDTEAFFGQGTRLTVV.

Worth noting for this clone: The same CDR3 is also encoded by other DNA sequences in this sample. V usage is TRBV27 and J usage is TRBJ1-2; 9 bases are shared with TRBD1. Germline CDR1 is MNHEY and CDR2 is SMNVEV (reference sequence). This CDR3 has 13 residues. V shed 5 bases and J 7 bases; nucleotides not matched to a gene: 5. CDR3 nucleotides: TGTGCCAGCAGTCCTGGGACAGGGTGTGGCTACACCTTC. Its protein is CASSPGTGCGYTF.

The chain is built from TRBV15 and TRBJ1-2, with D maybe TRBD1 (5 bases). The CDR3 runs 15 residues. V was clipped by 3 bases and J by 4 bases, with 15 bases between them. CDR1 is LNHNV and CDR2 is YYDKDF in the germline V gene (reference sequence). This CDR3 reads CATSSLTADPYGYTF. The CDR3 bases are TGTGCCACCAGCAGCTTGACAGCAGATCCCTATGGCTACACCTTC.

The chain combines TRBV4-3 with TRBJ1-5; no clear D gene. The CDR3 sequence is 15 residues long. Germline V gives CDR1 LGHNA, CDR2 YSLEER. V was shortened by 0 bases and J by 7 bases, with 13 bases between the two germline ends. CDR3: CASSQEGGSRQPQHF. CDR3 DNA sequence: TGCGCCAGCAGCCAAGAGGGAGGAAGTAGGCAGCCCCAGCATTTT.

The V gene is TRBV2, the J gene TRBJ2-1, with TRBD1 identical over 10 bases. The V gene's germline CDR1 is SNHLY and CDR2 FYNNEI. The CDR3 is 15 residues long. V was clipped by 6 bases and J by 6 bases; unmatched bases: 8. CDR3 region: CASRNTGTGANEQFF. The CDR3 DNA sequence: TGTGCCAGCAGGAATACCGGGACAGGGGCCAATGAGCAGTTCTTC.